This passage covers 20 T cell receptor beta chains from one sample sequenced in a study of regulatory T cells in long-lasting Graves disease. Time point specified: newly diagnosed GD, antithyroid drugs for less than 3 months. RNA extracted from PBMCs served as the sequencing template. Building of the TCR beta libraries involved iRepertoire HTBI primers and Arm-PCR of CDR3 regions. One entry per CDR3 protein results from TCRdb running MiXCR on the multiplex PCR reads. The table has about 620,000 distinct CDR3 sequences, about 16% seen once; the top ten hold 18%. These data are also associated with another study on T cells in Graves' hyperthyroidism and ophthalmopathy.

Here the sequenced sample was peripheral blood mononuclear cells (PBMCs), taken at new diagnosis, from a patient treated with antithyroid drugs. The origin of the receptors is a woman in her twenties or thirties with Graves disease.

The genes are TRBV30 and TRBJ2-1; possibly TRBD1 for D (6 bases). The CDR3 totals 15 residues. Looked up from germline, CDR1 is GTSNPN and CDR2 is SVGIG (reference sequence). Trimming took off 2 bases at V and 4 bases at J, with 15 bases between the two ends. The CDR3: CAWSPRGQPYNEQFF. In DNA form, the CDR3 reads TGTGCCTGGAGTCCTCGCGGACAGCCGTACAATGAGCAGTTCTTC.

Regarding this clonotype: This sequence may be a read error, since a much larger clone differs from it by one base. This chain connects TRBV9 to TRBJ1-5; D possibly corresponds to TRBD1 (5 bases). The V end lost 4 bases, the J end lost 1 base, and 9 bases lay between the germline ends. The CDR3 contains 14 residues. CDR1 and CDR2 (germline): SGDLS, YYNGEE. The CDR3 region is CASSPGLSNQPQHF. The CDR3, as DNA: TGTGCCAGCAGCCCAGGGTTGAGCAATCAGCCCCAGCATTTT.

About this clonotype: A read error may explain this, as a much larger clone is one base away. The CDR3 DNA sequence: TGTGCCGGCAGTGGGGAGTATAGCAATCAGCCCCAGCATTTT. It yields the protein CAGSGEYSNQPQHF. J is TRBJ1-5 and V is TRBV6-2 or TRBV6-3; unclear D gene. This CDR3 region has 14 residues. Germline CDR1 reads MNHEY; CDR2 reads SVGEGT.

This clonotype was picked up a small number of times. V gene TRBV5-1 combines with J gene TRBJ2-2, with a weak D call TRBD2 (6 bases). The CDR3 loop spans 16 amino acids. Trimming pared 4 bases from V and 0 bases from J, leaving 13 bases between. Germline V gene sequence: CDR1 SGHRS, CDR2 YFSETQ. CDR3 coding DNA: TGCGCCAGCAGCGGAGGGGTCAAGGCGAACACCGGGGAGCTGTTTTTT. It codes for CASSGGVKANTGELFF. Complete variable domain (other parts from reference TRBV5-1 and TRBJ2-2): KAGVTQTPRYLIKTRGQQVTLSCSPISGHRSVSWYQQTPGQGLQFLFEYFSETQRNKGNFPGRFSGRQFSNSRSEMNVSTLELGDSALYLCASSGGVKANTGELFFGEGSRLTVL.

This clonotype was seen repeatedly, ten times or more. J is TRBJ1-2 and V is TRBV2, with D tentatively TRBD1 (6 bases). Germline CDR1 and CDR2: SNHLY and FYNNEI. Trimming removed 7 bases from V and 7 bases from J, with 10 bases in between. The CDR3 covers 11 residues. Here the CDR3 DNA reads TGTGCCAGCAACAGGGTGGGTGGCTACACCTTC. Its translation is CASNRVGGYTF.

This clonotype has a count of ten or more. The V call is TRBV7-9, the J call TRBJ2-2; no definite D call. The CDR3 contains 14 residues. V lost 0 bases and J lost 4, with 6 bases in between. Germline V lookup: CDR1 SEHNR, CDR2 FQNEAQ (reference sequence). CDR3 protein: CASSLASSTGELFF. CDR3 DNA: TGTGCCAGCAGCTTAGCGTCCAGCACCGGGGAGCTGTTTTTT.

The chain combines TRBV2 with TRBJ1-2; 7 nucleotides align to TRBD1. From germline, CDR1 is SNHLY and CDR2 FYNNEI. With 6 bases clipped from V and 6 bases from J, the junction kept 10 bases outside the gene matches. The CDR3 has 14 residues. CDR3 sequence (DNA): TGTGCCAGCAGGGCTGAGACAGGGAGGAATGGCTACACCTTC. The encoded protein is CASRAETGRNGYTF.

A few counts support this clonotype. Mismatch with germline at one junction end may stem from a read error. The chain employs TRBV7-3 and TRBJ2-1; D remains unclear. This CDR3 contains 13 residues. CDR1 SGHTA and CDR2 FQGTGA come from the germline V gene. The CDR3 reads CASSFSSRAEPVF. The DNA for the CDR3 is TGTGCCAGCAGCTTTTCTTCCCGAGCCGAGCCAGTCTTC. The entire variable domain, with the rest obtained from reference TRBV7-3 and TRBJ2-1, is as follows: GAGVSQTPSNKVTEKGKYVELRCDPISGHTALYWYRQSLGQGPEFLIYFQGTGAADDSGLPNDRFFAVRPEGSVSTLKIQRTERGDSAVYLCASSFSSRAEPVFGPGTRLTVL.

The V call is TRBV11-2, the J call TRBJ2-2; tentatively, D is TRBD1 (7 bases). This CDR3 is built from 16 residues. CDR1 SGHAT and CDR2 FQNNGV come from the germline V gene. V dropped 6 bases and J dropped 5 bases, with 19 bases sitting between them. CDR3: CASSDQGGRDTGELFF. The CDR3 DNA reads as TGTGCCAGCAGTGACCAGGGGGGTCGTGATACCGGGGAGCTGTTTTTT.

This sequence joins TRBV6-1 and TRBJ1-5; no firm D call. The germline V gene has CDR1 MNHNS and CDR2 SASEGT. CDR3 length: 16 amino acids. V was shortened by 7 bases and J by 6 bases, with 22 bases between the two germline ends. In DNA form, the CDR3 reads TGTGCCAGCATTCAGAGGGTGGTTTCCACTGGTCAGCCCCAGCATTTT. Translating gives CASIQRVVSTGQPQHF.

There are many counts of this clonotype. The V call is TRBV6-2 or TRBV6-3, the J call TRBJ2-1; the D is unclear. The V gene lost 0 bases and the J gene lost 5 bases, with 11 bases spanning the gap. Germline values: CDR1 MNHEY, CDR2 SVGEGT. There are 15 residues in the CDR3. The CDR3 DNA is TGTGCCAGCAGTTACTCTGTCAGCCTACACAATGAGCAGTTCTTC. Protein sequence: CASSYSVSLHNEQFF.

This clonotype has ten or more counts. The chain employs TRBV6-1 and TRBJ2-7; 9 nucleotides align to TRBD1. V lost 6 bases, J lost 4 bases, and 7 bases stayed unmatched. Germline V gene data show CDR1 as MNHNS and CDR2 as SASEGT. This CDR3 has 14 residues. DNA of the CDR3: TGTGCCAGCAGAAGGGGACAGGGTCTATACGAGCAGTACTTC. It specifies CASRRGQGLYEQYF.

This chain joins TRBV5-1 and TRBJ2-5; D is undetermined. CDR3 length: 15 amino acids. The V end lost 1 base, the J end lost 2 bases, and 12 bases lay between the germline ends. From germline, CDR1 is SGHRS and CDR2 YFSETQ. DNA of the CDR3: TGCGCCAGCAGCTTGTCCCAGGATTATCAAGAGACCCAGTACTTC. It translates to CASSLSQDYQETQYF. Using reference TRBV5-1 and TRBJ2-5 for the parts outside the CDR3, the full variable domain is KAGVTQTPRYLIKTRGQQVTLSCSPISGHRSVSWYQQTPGQGLQFLFEYFSETQRNKGNFPGRFSGRQFSNSRSEMNVSTLELGDSALYLCASSLSQDYQETQYFGPGTRLLVL.

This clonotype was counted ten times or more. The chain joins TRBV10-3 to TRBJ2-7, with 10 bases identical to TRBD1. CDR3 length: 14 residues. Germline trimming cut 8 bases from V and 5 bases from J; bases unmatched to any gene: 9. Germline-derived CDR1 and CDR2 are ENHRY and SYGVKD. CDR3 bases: TGTGCCATCCCGATTCGACAGGGGGCTCACGAGCAGTACTTC. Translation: CAIPIRQGAHEQYF.

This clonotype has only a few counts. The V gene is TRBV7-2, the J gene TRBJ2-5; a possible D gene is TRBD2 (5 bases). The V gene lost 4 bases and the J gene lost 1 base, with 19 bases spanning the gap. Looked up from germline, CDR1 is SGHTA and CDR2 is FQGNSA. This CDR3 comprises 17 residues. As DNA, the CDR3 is TGTGCCAGCAGCTCCCTCTACCGGGGTCCTATCCAAGAGACCCAGTACTTC. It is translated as CASSSLYRGPIQETQYF.

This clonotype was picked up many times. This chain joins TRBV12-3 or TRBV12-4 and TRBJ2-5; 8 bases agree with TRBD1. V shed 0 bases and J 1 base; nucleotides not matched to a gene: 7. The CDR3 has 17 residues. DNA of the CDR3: TGTGCCAGCAGTTTAGCCTCGGACAGGGTGCTCCAAGAGACCCAGTACTTC. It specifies CASSLASDRVLQETQYF.

Here the CDR3 reads CSGTDSPNYGYTF. For the CDR3, the DNA is TGCAGTGGAACGGACAGCCCTAACTATGGCTACACCTTC. The chain joins TRBV20-1 to TRBJ1-2, with a tentative D call TRBD1 (6 bases). The V gene's germline CDR1 is DFQATT and CDR2 SNEGSKA (reference sequence). This CDR3 has 13 residues. Between the trimmed V and J ends, which lost 7 bases and 0 bases, there was a span of 12 bases.

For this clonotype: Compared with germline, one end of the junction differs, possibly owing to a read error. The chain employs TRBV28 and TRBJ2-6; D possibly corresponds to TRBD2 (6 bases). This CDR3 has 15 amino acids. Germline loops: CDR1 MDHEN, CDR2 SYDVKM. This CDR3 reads CASSVPGTGASVLTF. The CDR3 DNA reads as TGTGCCAGCAGTGTCCCAGGGACTGGGGCCAGCGTCCTGACTTTC.

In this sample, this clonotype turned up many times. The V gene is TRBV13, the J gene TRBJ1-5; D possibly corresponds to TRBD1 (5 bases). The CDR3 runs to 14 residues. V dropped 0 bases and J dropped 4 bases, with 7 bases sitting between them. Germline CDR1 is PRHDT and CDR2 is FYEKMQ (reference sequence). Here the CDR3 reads CASSLGRANQPQHF. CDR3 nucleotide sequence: TGTGCCAGCAGCTTAGGCAGGGCAAATCAGCCCCAGCATTTT.

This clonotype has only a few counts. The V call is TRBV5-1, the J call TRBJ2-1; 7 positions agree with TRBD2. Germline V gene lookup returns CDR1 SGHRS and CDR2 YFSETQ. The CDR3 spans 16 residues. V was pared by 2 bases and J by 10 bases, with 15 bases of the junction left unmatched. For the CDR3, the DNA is TGCGCCAGCAGCTTCCAATCGGGGGGTACACGGGGGGAGCAGTTCTTC. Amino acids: CASSFQSGGTRGEQFF. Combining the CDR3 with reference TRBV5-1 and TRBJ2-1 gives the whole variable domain KAGVTQTPRYLIKTRGQQVTLSCSPISGHRSVSWYQQTPGQGLQFLFEYFSETQRNKGNFPGRFSGRQFSNSRSEMNVSTLELGDSALYLCASSFQSGGTRGEQFFGPGTRLTVL.